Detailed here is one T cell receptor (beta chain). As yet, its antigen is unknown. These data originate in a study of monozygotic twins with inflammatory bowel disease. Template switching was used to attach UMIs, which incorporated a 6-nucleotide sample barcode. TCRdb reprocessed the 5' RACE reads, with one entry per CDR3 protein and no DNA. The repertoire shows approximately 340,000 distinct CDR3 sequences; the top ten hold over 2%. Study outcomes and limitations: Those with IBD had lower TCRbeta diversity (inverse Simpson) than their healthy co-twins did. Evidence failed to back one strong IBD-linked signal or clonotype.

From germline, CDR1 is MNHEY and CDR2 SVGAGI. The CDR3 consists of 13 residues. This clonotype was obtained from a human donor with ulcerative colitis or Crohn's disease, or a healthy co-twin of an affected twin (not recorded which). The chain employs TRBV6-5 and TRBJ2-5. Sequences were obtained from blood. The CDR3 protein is CASSPNTQETQYF.